This T cell receptor (beta chain) was profiled in a study of CD8 T cells in Susac syndrome. The germline V gene encodes CDR1 SGDLS and CDR2 YYNGEE. Trimming left V 1 base short and J 0 bases short, with 2 bases between. The CDR3 extends over 14 amino acids. Reverse transcription of roughly 0.5 to 1 ug RNA used random hexamers. One entry per CDR3 protein, called by TCRdb with MiXCR from the immunoSEQ multiplex PCR reads. The table shows about 200,000 distinct CDR3 sequences, with around 95% occurring only once. The sample consisted of CD4+ T cells from PBMCs. The chain recombines TRBV9 with TRBJ1-6, with D unclear. This TCR derives from a human donor in good health. CDR3 loop: CASSVNSYNSPLHF. CDR3 DNA: TGTGCCAGCAGCGTAAACTCCTATAATTCACCCCTCCACTTT.